One sample yielded the 11 T cell receptor beta chains listed below, sequenced in a study of PD-1 blockade in classical Hodgkin lymphoma. Exposure to brentuximab vedotin varied, and each patient had relapsed following autologous stem cell transplantation. Clones were sequenced by immunoSEQ multiplex PCR, and TCRdb holds only the in-frame ones, with some missing. Here the sample spans 16,000 or so clones, roughly 87% being singletons. The source was peripheral blood mononuclear cells (PBMCs), collected before the second cycle of nivolumab. The receptors here all came from a human donor with classical Hodgkin lymphoma.

This clone was observed a few times. The V gene is TRBV16, the J gene TRBJ1-6, with a weak D call TRBD1 (5 bases). Germline V CDR1 and CDR2: KGHSY, FQNENV. There are 15 residues in the CDR3. V shed 0 bases and J shed 7 bases, with 10 bases lying between them. The CDR3 sequence: CASSQSVQGNSPLHF. Here the CDR3 DNA reads TGTGCCAGCAGCCAATCTGTCCAGGGAAATTCACCCCTCCACTTT.

The chain combines TRBV10-3 with TRBJ2-7; a possible D gene is TRBD2 (6 bases). CDR3 length: 14 amino acids. With 6 bases removed from V and 1 base from J, the gap between germline ends came to 13 bases. The germline V gene has CDR1 ENHRY and CDR2 SYGVKD. CDR3 loop: CAIRSGTESYEQYF. The CDR3 nucleotides are TGTGCCATCAGGTCCGGGACTGAATCCTACGAGCAGTACTTC.

This clone has more than one count but fewer than ten. The chain has TRBV15 and TRBJ2-7; 7 bases agree with TRBD1. There are 14 residues in the CDR3. Germline V gene data show CDR1 as LNHNV and CDR2 as YYDKDF (reference sequence). J gave up 3 bases and V 1 base, and 3 bases lay outside the gene matches. The CDR3: CATSRGSGGYEQYF. The CDR3 DNA is TGTGCCACCAGCAGAGGATCAGGGGGCTACGAGCAGTACTTC.

The J gene is TRBJ2-5, the V gene TRBV15; the D gene is possibly TRBD1 (5 bases). Trimming pared 4 bases from V and 2 bases from J, leaving 11 bases between. CDR3 length equals 14 residues. Per germline, CDR1 LNHNV and CDR2 YYDKDF (reference sequence). CDR3 DNA: TGTGCCACCAGCAAAAGACAGACACAAGAGACCCAGTACTTC. Translating it yields CATSKRQTQETQYF.

The gene calls are TRBV11-1 and TRBJ1-2, with D maybe TRBD1 (5 bases). Germline V gene sequence: CDR1 SGHAT, CDR2 FQDESV (reference sequence). CDR3 length: 15 amino acids. Trimming shortened V by 5 bases and J by 0 bases, and 13 bases separated the two germline ends. CDR3 DNA: TGTGCCAGCAGCAGTGGGGCCCAGGCTAACTATGGCTACACCTTC. It is translated as CASSSGAQANYGYTF.

The rearrangement links TRBV13 to TRBJ1-2; TRBD1 matches at 7 bases. Trimming removed 4 bases from V and 10 bases from J; junction bases left unmatched: 12. The germline gives CDR1 PRHDT, CDR2 FYEKMQ (reference sequence). This CDR3 region has 14 residues. CDR3 amino acids: CASSSKDRSFHYTF. CDR3 nucleotide sequence: TGTGCCAGCAGCTCAAAGGACAGGTCCTTTCACTACACCTTC.

This rearrangement joins TRBV4-2 to TRBJ1-2; TRBD1 is a possible D gene (5 bases). The CDR3 has 17 amino acids. The V gene lost 0 bases and the J gene lost 4 bases, with 18 bases spanning the gap. CDR1 and CDR2 (germline): LGHNA, YNFKEQ. CDR3 protein: CASSQEKGSQIIYGYTF. CDR3 bases: TGTGCCAGCAGCCAAGAGAAGGGGTCCCAGATAATCTATGGCTACACCTTC.

The genes are TRBV7-2 and TRBJ2-3; 12 bases line up with TRBD2. Germline CDR1 SGHTA, CDR2 FQGNSA. J gave up 0 bases and V 1 base, and 5 bases lay outside the gene matches. The CDR3 is made up of 18 amino acids. This CDR3 reads CASSLEPTSGGSTDTQYF. For the CDR3, the DNA is TGTGCCAGCAGCTTAGAACCAACTAGCGGGGGGAGCACAGATACGCAGTATTTT.

In this sample, this clone turned up a few times. The rearrangement links TRBV27 to TRBJ2-1; TRBD2 matches 7 bases. Germline CDR1 is MNHEY and CDR2 is SMNVEV (reference sequence). The CDR3 is made up of 16 amino acids. V shed 7 bases, J shed 0 bases, and the junction held 9 bases outside the gene matches. The CDR3 DNA reads TGTGCCAGCATTGACTACGGGGGGAGCTCCTACAATGAGCAGTTCTTC. As protein: CASIDYGGSSYNEQFF.

This sequence joins TRBV11-1 and TRBJ1-2; 8 nucleotides agree with TRBD1. Unmatched junction bases numbered 12, after V lost 2 bases and J lost 10 bases. The CDR3 spans 15 residues. Germline V lookup: CDR1 SGHAT, CDR2 FQDESV (reference sequence). The CDR3 reads CASSLFNDRGSTYTF. CDR3 DNA sequence: TGTGCCAGCAGCTTATTTAATGACAGGGGATCTACCTACACCTTC.

The chain is built from TRBV9 and TRBJ2-5; maybe TRBD2 (6 bases). CDR3 length: 16 amino acids. CDR1 is SGDLS and CDR2 is YYNGEE in the germline V gene. Trimming cost V 0 bases and J 6 bases, with 18 bases left between them. The CDR3 reads CASSVAITGVLKTQYF. In nucleotides, the CDR3 is TGTGCCAGCAGCGTAGCTATAACGGGGGTTCTAAAGACCCAGTACTTC.